One sample yielded the 8 T cell receptor beta chains listed below, sequenced in a study of CD8+ T cells in alopecia areata. cDNA reverse transcribed from extracted RNA served as the sequencing template. Profiling relied on immunoSEQ multiplex PCR, and the TCRdb table lists in-frame clones only, not all of them. Of over 25,000 clones in the sample, about 83% were seen once. Sequenced material: NKG2D-low CD8+ T cells sorted from blood. These TCRs come from a human donor with alopecia areata.

This clone was recorded a few times. This chain connects TRBV18 to TRBJ2-1; 8 bases map to TRBD1. J was trimmed by 7 bases and V by 3 bases; bases with no gene match: 8. Looked up from germline, CDR1 is KGHSH and CDR2 is LQKENI. The CDR3 consists of 15 residues. CDR3 protein: CASSPWDRFGNEQFF. CDR3 nucleotide sequence: TGTGCCAGCTCACCTTGGGACAGGTTCGGGAATGAGCAGTTCTTC.

The chain uses TRBV19 and TRBJ2-7; no definite D call. The length of the CDR3 is 15 residues. Germline V gene data show CDR1 as LNHDA and CDR2 as SQIVND (reference sequence). Trimming took off 3 bases at V and 2 bases at J, with 14 bases between the two ends. The CDR3 protein is CASSIAGQATYEQYF. The DNA of the CDR3 is TGTGCCAGTAGTATCGCCGGTCAGGCCACCTACGAGCAGTACTTC.

The chain links TRBV5-1 to TRBJ2-2; the D gene is possibly TRBD2 (5 bases). V was clipped by 4 bases and J by 0 bases, with 10 bases between them. This CDR3 contains 15 residues. The germline V gene encodes CDR1 SGHRS and CDR2 YFSETQ. CDR3 region: CASSPGLTNTGELFF. DNA for the CDR3: TGCGCCAGCAGCCCCGGACTGACGAACACCGGGGAGCTGTTTTTT.

The chain recombines TRBV27 with TRBJ2-7; no clear D gene. Trimming removed 3 bases from V and 5 bases from J, with 14 bases in between. CDR3 length equals 14 residues. Germline CDR1 reads MNHEY; CDR2 reads SMNVEV (reference sequence). CDR3: CASSFNGPTNEQYF. The DNA for the CDR3 is TGTGCCAGCAGTTTTAATGGGCCTACGAACGAGCAGTACTTC.

The V call is TRBV4-1, the J call TRBJ1-2; 7 positions agree with TRBD1. Unmatched junction bases numbered 13, after V lost 0 bases and J lost 6 bases. From germline, CDR1 is MGHRA and CDR2 YSYEKL. This CDR3 spans 17 amino acids. CDR3 residues: CASSQDPRQGGVDGYTF. As DNA, the CDR3 is TGCGCCAGCAGCCAAGATCCCAGACAGGGTGGAGTAGATGGCTACACCTTC.

This clone occurred once. J is TRBJ1-1 and V is TRBV29-1; 7 bases line up with TRBD1. The CDR3 spans 13 residues. J gave up 1 base and V 4 bases, and 3 bases lay outside the gene matches. CDR1 and CDR2 (germline): SQVTM, ANQGSEA. The CDR3 sequence: CSVAGGPNTEAFF. The CDR3 DNA reads TGCAGCGTTGCAGGGGGGCCGAACACTGAAGCTTTCTTT.

The CDR3 nucleotides read TGTGCCAGCTCAACCCCTAGCGGGCCACACCCTGGAGAGACCCAGTACTTC. It is translated as CASSTPSGPHPGETQYF. V gene TRBV18 combines with J gene TRBJ2-5; 8 nucleotides align to TRBD2. The V gene's germline CDR1 is KGHSH and CDR2 LQKENI. Trimming cost V 5 bases and J 4 bases; bases outside gene matches: 15. The CDR3 consists of 17 residues.

The table lists this clone with a few counts. The chain has TRBV7-9 and TRBJ1-4, with a weak D call TRBD1 (5 bases). There are 15 residues in the CDR3. The V gene lost 4 bases and the J gene lost 5 bases, with 14 bases spanning the gap. The germline V gene has CDR1 SEHNR and CDR2 FQNEAQ (reference sequence). The CDR3 here is CASSSPGRRNEKLFF. The CDR3 region has the DNA TGTGCCAGCAGCTCGCCGGGACGGCGGAATGAAAAACTGTTTTTT.